The sequence of this TCR beta chain was determined in a study of control samples from healthy donors and cancer patients. The table came from immunoSEQ multiplex PCR; TCRdb's copy has only in-frame clones and leaves some out. The repertoire includes 150,000 or so clones, over 85% of them detected once, and 5.8% sits in the top ten. This clone was detected once. The junction departs from the called germline gene at one end, perhaps through a read error. Germline CDR1 is LNHDA and CDR2 is SQIVND (reference sequence). CDR3 length: 15 residues. The chain carries TRBV19 and TRBJ2-7; D ambiguous. Sequenced material: blood. The TCR originated in a man between 18 and 35 years old in good health. The CDR3 DNA follows: TGTGCCAGTAGTCTGGGGTCCACTCCCTCCAACGAGCAGTACTTC. Amino acids: CASSLGSTPSNEQYF.